This T cell receptor beta chain is drawn from a study of T cell responses to AZD1222 COVID-19 vaccine. A word on this clone: Its specificity is not known.

Findings and caveats of the study: Clonal diversity was possibly underestimated; the donors were predominantly white British and more often female. Two doses of AZD1222 preceded a rise in Spike-specific TCR breadth and depth. With dominance at 160-218 and 743-854, vaccine-associated CD4 TCRs spanned spike.

TCRdb's copy holds only in-frame clones and misses some; the assay was immunoSEQ multiplex PCR. There are about 110,000 clones in the sample; roughly nine tenths occur only once, and roughly 6.9% lies in the top ten. CDR3 size: 14 residues. Germline assignment: CDR1 KGHSH and CDR2 LQKENI. V dropped 4 bases and J dropped 5; count of bases not matched to a gene: 4. The receptor was isolated from an adult in good health. This sample comprised peripheral blood, obtained on day 0 of AZD1222 vaccination. The chain is built from TRBV18 and TRBJ2-3; 9 bases align to TRBD1. The CDR3 here is CASSRGQGRDTQYF. CDR3 coding DNA: TGTGCCAGCTCACGTGGACAGGGGAGAGATACGCAGTATTTT.